This passage covers 13 T cell receptor beta chains from one sample sequenced in a study of blood T cells in healthy people across ages. Through a sample-barcoded 5' primer and a J-beta primer mix, a second PCR was run for roughly 6 to 11 cycles. TCRdb independently ran MiXCR on the 5' RACE reads; one entry per CDR3 protein. The table includes 1.4 million or so distinct CDR3 sequences, 42% detected once. The sample comprised blood. Receptors were obtained from a woman aged 18 to 35 in good health.

This clonotype appeared a single time. The V call is TRBV20-1, the J call TRBJ1-6; D possibly corresponds to TRBD1 (5 bases). CDR3 length equals 14 residues. Germline V gives CDR1 DFQATT, CDR2 SNEGSKA (reference sequence). V was trimmed by 0 bases and J by 7 bases, leaving 10 bases between them. CDR3 loop: CSARDREKNSPLHF. In DNA, the CDR3 is TGCAGTGCTAGAGACAGGGAGAAAAATTCACCCCTCCACTTT.

The chain recombines TRBV11-3 with TRBJ2-1; 11 bases line up with TRBD2. V gave up 0 bases and J gave up 0 bases; unmatched junction bases: 7. The CDR3 is 19 amino acids. Germline lookup yields CDR1 SGHNT and CDR2 YENEEA. The CDR3 loop reads CASSLDKGLAESSYNEQFF. The CDR3 nucleotides are TGTGCCAGCAGCTTAGATAAGGGACTAGCGGAGAGCTCCTACAATGAGCAGTTCTTC.

This clonotype came up a few times. The chain combines TRBV11-1 with TRBJ2-7, with 9 bases aligning to TRBD1. CDR1 and CDR2 from the germline V gene are SGHAT and FQDESV (reference sequence). The V and J ends lost 6 bases and 5 bases, in that order; junction bases with no gene match: 17. This CDR3 comprises 17 residues. CDR3 nucleotide sequence: TGTGCCAGCAGTCGCAAACCGGGACAGGGTACCCTACACGAGCAGTACTTC. Translated, it gives CASSRKPGQGTLHEQYF. Complete variable domain (other parts from reference TRBV11-1 and TRBJ2-7): EAEVAQSPRYKITEKSQAVAFWCDPISGHATLYWYRQILGQGPELLVQFQDESVVDDSQLPKDRFSAERLKGVDSTLKIQPAELGDSAMYLCASSRKPGQGTLHEQYFGPGTRLTVT.

Regarding this clonotype: This clone may be a read error of a much larger clone one base away. V is TRBV29-1 and J is TRBJ2-1; a possible D gene is TRBD2 (6 bases). This CDR3 has 13 amino acids. Germline values: CDR1 SQVTM, CDR2 ANQGSEA. V lost 4 bases, J lost 10 bases, and 17 bases lay in between. The CDR3 is CSVGSAGTYEQFF. The CDR3 DNA reads TGCAGCGTTGGATCAGCGGGCACCTACGAGCAGTTCTTC.

The chain couples TRBV20-1 to TRBJ1-2, with a possible D match to TRBD1 (5 bases). This CDR3 is 14 amino acids long. Germline loops: CDR1 DFQATT, CDR2 SNEGSKA (reference sequence). V was clipped by 7 bases and J by 2 bases, with 17 bases between them. CDR3 sequence: CSVIQGADNYGYTF. The CDR3 nucleotides read TGCAGTGTGATCCAGGGAGCGGACAACTATGGCTACACCTTC.

The rearrangement links TRBV6-2 or TRBV6-3 to TRBJ2-1, with D possibly TRBD2 on 5 matching bases. V lost 2 bases to trimming and J lost 8 bases, with 13 bases between them. Germline CDR1 is MNHEY and CDR2 is SVGEGT. This CDR3 has 14 residues. The CDR3 reads CASSYVAWRDEQFF. In DNA form, the CDR3 reads TGTGCCAGCAGTTACGTGGCTTGGCGGGATGAGCAGTTCTTC.

The chain is built from TRBV15 and TRBJ2-1; TRBD1 is a possible D gene (6 bases). The end of the DNA aligns better with TRBJ2-7, so the J call may be wrong. The CDR3 covers 17 residues. Germline CDR1 reads LNHNV; CDR2 reads YYDKDF (reference sequence). CDR3 region: CATSVYPGHSFYNEQYF. The CDR3 nucleotides read TGTGCCACCAGCGTCTATCCGGGACATTCCTTCTACAATGAGCAGTACTTC.

This rearrangement joins TRBV18 to TRBJ2-2; 10 positions match TRBD2. CDR1 and CDR2 from the germline V gene are KGHSH and LQKENI. The CDR3 consists of 19 residues. The junction had 9 bases not matched to a gene; V was cut back by 2 bases and J by 0 bases. CDR3 nucleotide sequence: TGTGCCAGCTCACCAAATTCACTAGCGGGGAATACGAACACCGGGGAGCTGTTTTTT. It is translated as CASSPNSLAGNTNTGELFF.

A few counts support this clonotype. The chain has TRBV6-5 and TRBJ1-1; D uncertain. The CDR3 loop spans 13 amino acids. The V gene lost 2 bases and the J gene lost 7 bases, with 11 bases spanning the gap. Per the germline V gene, CDR1 is MNHEY and CDR2 is SVGAGI. The CDR3 DNA follows: TGTGCCAGCAGTTACGGATGGAATTTTGAAGCTTTCTTT. It yields the protein CASSYGWNFEAFF.

The chain recombines TRBV21-1 with TRBJ2-3. TRBV21-1 is marked as a pseudogene. This CDR3 has 16 residues. CDR3 sequence reads: CASSKTLGSGTDTQYF. CDR3 DNA: TGTGCCAGCAGCAAAACACTGGGGAGTGGCACAGATACGCAGTATTTT.

This clonotype came up many times. The chain has TRBV6-5 and TRBJ1-2; the D gene is possibly TRBD1 (6 bases). V lost 8 bases and J lost 8, with 15 bases in between. The CDR3 has 12 amino acids. Germline V gene sequence: CDR1 MNHEY, CDR2 SVGAGI. CDR3 amino acids: CASSRDNLGYTF. The CDR3 DNA follows: TGTGCCAGCTCACGGGACAATTTAGGCTACACCTTC.

There are many counts of this clonotype. This chain connects TRBV5-5 to TRBJ2-1; 10 nucleotides match TRBD2. This CDR3 has 14 amino acids. Germline CDR1 reads SGHKS; CDR2 reads YYEKEE (reference sequence). Losses at the gene ends were 2 bases for V and 5 bases for J; bases not matched to a gene: 1. CDR3 region: CASSLAGGNNEQFF. The DNA for the CDR3 is TGTGCCAGCAGCTTAGCGGGAGGGAACAATGAGCAGTTCTTC.

The chain joins TRBV25-1 to TRBJ2-5, with TRBD2 matching 8 bases. CDR1 is MGHDK, CDR2 SYGVNS, per germline. V shed 3 bases and J 11 bases; nucleotides not matched to a gene: 14. The CDR3 runs 15 residues. As DNA, the CDR3 is TGTGCCAGCAGTGACCCGGGAGGGCCGGTAAATGAGCAGTACTTC. This codes for CASSDPGGPVNEQYF.